These 18 T cell receptor beta chains were sequenced from one sample in a study of vaccination effects on CD4 cells after COVID-19. Assay: immunoSEQ multiplex PCR; the TCRdb copy retains only in-frame clones and omits some. This sample has 24,000 or so clones, with roughly three quarters found just once. Antigen specificity for these receptors is unknown. Before any sequencing was done, the ViraFEST assay used viral peptide pools to expand antigen-specific CD4+ T cells. Isolation of CD4+ T cells took place after 10 days of culture. Two doses of either BNT162b2 or mRNA-1273 were given to each participant. Here the sequenced sample was CD4+ T cells from PBMCs cultured with SARS-CoV-2 spike peptides, taken after COVID-19 vaccination. The receptors shown here come from a human donor who received a COVID-19 vaccine.

The chain recombines TRBV3-1 (or the pseudogene TRBV3-2) with TRBJ2-7; D not resolved. V lost 1 base to trimming and J lost 6 bases, with 13 bases between them. Germline V CDR1 and CDR2: LGHDT, YNNKEL (reference sequence). CDR3 length: 14 residues. In DNA form, the CDR3 reads TGTGCCAGCAGCCAAGCTGCAGTCCGGGCCGAGCAGTACTTC. As protein: CASSQAAVRAEQYF.

This clone is classed as large. This chain joins TRBV10-2 and TRBJ2-7; the D gene could be TRBD1 or TRBD2 (6 bases each). V was shortened by 8 bases and J by 3 bases, with 14 bases between the two germline ends. This CDR3 comprises 13 residues. CDR1 and CDR2 from the germline V gene are WSHSY and SAAADI. For the CDR3, the DNA is TGCGCCAGCTGGGGGGCGAAGAACTACGAGCAGTACTTC. It translates to CASWGAKNYEQYF.

The V call is TRBV21-1, the J call TRBJ1-1. TRBV21-1 is termed a pseudogene. The CDR3 has 21 amino acids. The CDR3 DNA is TGTGCCAGCAGCAAAGAATCTGGACAGCGTGAGCCCCGTAGCGGGGACACTGAAGCTTTCTTT. Residues: CASSKESGQREPRSGDTEAFF.

This chain connects TRBV4-1 to TRBJ2-3, with D uncertain. The germline gives CDR1 MGHRA, CDR2 YSYEKL. The CDR3 sequence is 16 residues long. The V end was cut by 8 bases, the J end by 2 bases, with 20 bases between. The CDR3 spells CASGPSVRSNTDTQYF. CDR3 coding DNA: TGCGCCAGCGGGCCCTCGGTACGATCGAACACAGATACGCAGTATTTT.

J is TRBJ2-6 and V is TRBV3-1 (or the pseudogene TRBV3-2); D gene ambiguous. V lost 1 base to trimming and J lost 0 bases, with 7 bases between them. CDR1 is LGHDT, CDR2 YNNKEL, per germline (reference sequence). This CDR3 has 16 residues. The CDR3 is CASSQVISSGANVLTF. The CDR3 bases are TGTGCCAGCAGCCAAGTAATCAGCTCTGGGGCCAACGTCCTGACTTTC.

The chain uses TRBV9 and TRBJ1-3, with D hard to call. CDR1 SGDLS and CDR2 YYNGEE come from the germline V gene. The CDR3 runs 15 residues. V gave up 0 bases and J gave up 2 bases, with 9 bases separating them. The CDR3 DNA sequence: TGTGCCAGCAGCGTAGGGTCGATAGCTGGAAACACCATATATTTT. Translating gives CASSVGSIAGNTIYF.

The J gene is TRBJ2-1, the V gene TRBV7-6, with TRBD2 identical over 14 bases. V was clipped by 5 bases and J by 6 bases; unmatched bases: 9. Germline CDR1 SGHVS, CDR2 FNYEAQ. The CDR3 sequence is 17 residues long. CDR3 sequence: CASSPGGGTSGSNEQFF. DNA of the CDR3: TGTGCCAGCAGCCCAGGAGGTGGGACTAGCGGGAGCAATGAGCAGTTCTTC.

There are a few counts of this clone. This chain links TRBV2 with TRBJ2-6; D uncertain. The CDR3 totals 14 residues. The V gene's germline CDR1 is SNHLY and CDR2 FYNNEI. V was pared by 8 bases and J by 1 base, with 9 bases between. This CDR3 reads CASCWLSGANVLTF. CDR3 nucleotides: TGTGCCAGCTGCTGGCTGTCTGGGGCCAACGTCCTGACTTTC.

The count of this clone is one. This sequence joins TRBV23-1 and TRBJ1-2, with 10 bases matching TRBD1. TRBV23-1 is treated as an ORF (open reading frame) with a function not yet certain. The CDR3 contains 17 residues. J lost 3 bases, V lost 3 bases, and 10 bases had no gene match. The chain's CDR3 is CASSQLPGTGVDYGYTF. CDR3 sequence (DNA): TGCGCCAGCAGTCAGCTACCCGGGACAGGGGTAGACTATGGCTACACCTTC.

This clone was counted only a few times. This rearrangement joins TRBV2 to TRBJ1-2; no definite D call. This CDR3 spans 15 amino acids. Germline V gene sequence: CDR1 SNHLY, CDR2 FYNNEI. Trimming cost V 3 bases and J 4 bases, with 15 bases left between them. The chain's CDR3 is CASSDFTPWGYGYTF. In DNA, the CDR3 is TGTGCCAGCAGTGATTTCACGCCCTGGGGCTATGGCTACACCTTC. Together with reference TRBV2 and TRBJ1-2, the CDR3 gives the full variable domain: EPEVTQTPSHQVTQMGQEVILRCVPISNHLYFYWYRQILGQKVEFLVSFYNNEISEKSEIFDDQFSVERPDGSNFTLKIRSTKLEDSAMYFCASSDFTPWGYGYTFGSGTRLTVV.

This clone is classed as medium-sized. CDR3 amino acids: CASSPGTGNQPQHF. CDR3 bases: TGTGCCAGCAGCCCTGGGACAGGGAATCAGCCCCAGCATTTT. The chain recombines TRBV4-2 with TRBJ1-5; 9 bases line up with TRBD1. This CDR3 contains 14 residues. V trimming: 4 bases; J trimming: 4 bases; junction bases outside the gene matches: 2. Germline V gives CDR1 LGHNA, CDR2 YNFKEQ.

J is TRBJ1-2 and V is TRBV7-2; possibly TRBD1 for D (5 bases). This CDR3 contains 16 residues. V shed 7 bases and J shed 9 bases, with 27 bases lying between them. Per germline, CDR1 SGHTA and CDR2 FQGNSA. For the CDR3, the DNA is TGTGCCAGCATCCCTTTCCTGACGGACACGTCCTTTAGCTACACCTTC. Its translation is CASIPFLTDTSFSYTF.

A few counts support this clone. V is TRBV7-6 and J is TRBJ1-6; D remains ambiguous. V lost 5 bases and J 7 bases, leaving 9 bases between the germline ends. CDR3 length: 13 residues. Germline CDR1 is SGHVS and CDR2 is FNYEAQ. In nucleotides, the CDR3 is TGTGCCAGCAGCCCACAAGGGAATTCACCCCTCCACTTT. Amino acid sequence: CASSPQGNSPLHF.

The chain links TRBV10-1 to TRBJ2-7; TRBD1 or TRBD2 may be the D gene (5 bases each). Looked up from germline, CDR1 is WNHNN and CDR2 is SYGVQD (reference sequence). The CDR3 is made up of 15 amino acids. Trimming pared 6 bases from V and 7 bases from J, leaving 22 bases between. CDR3 nucleotide sequence: TGCGCCAGCAGGACCCCGGGGTATCCATCAGGGGAGCAGTACTTC. Translated, it gives CASRTPGYPSGEQYF.

This clone was detected only a few times. The V gene is TRBV18, the J gene TRBJ1-5, with a weak D call TRBD1 (6 bases). Trimming took 2 bases from V and 7 from J, leaving 9 bases between them. Germline V gives CDR1 KGHSH, CDR2 LQKENI. The CDR3 is 13 amino acids. The DNA of the CDR3 is TGTGCCAGCTCACCAGGGGGCGACCAGCCCCAGCATTTT. Translating it yields CASSPGGDQPQHF.

V is TRBV3-1 (or the pseudogene TRBV3-2) and J is TRBJ2-7; tentative D call: TRBD2 (6 bases). CDR1 LGHDT and CDR2 YNNKEL come from the germline V gene (reference sequence). The length of the CDR3 is 14 residues. V lost 4 bases, J lost 2 bases, and 12 bases lay in between. CDR3 bases: TGTGCCAGCAGCCTATACCCTAGCGCCTACGAGCAGTACTTC. This sequence encodes CASSLYPSAYEQYF.

The chain uses TRBV3-1 (or the pseudogene TRBV3-2) and TRBJ1-1; tentatively, D is TRBD1 (5 bases). V was cut by 1 base and J by 10 bases, with 7 bases left in between. The CDR3 runs 11 residues. Germline V CDR1 and CDR2: LGHDT, YNNKEL (reference sequence). The CDR3 DNA reads as TGTGCCAGCAGCCAAGGGGGGGGAGCTTTCTTT. This encodes CASSQGGGAFF.

This clone is a singleton in its sample. The genes are TRBV6-5 and TRBJ1-3, with TRBD1 as a possible D gene (5 bases). Germline assignment: CDR1 MNHEY and CDR2 SVGAGI. V gave up 2 bases and J gave up 0 bases, with 11 bases separating them. The CDR3 sequence is 16 residues long. The CDR3: CASSYGHLSSGNTIYF. In DNA, the CDR3 is TGTGCCAGCAGTTACGGACACCTCAGCTCTGGAAACACCATATATTTT.